This TCR beta chain was retrieved from a study of cytotoxic CD8 clonotypes in ibrutinib-treated CLL. Germline V gives CDR1 SGHDT, CDR2 YYEEEE. The CDR3 has 14 residues. Trimming removed 4 bases from V and 7 bases from J, with 14 bases in between. Study findings and constraints: Baseline-level clonality went beyond age-matched healthy donors and moved in step with circulating CD8+ T-cell counts. Public clonotypes, found uncommonly, either contracted or stayed stable on treatment. Clonality rose at ibrutinib response, held steady in sustained remission, and fell toward baseline at progression.

With respect to this clone: Its antigen remains unknown.

Libraries were prepared by immunoSEQ multiplex PCR; TCRdb keeps only in-frame clonotypes and omits some of them. The sample lists 50,000 or so clones, around 60% occurring once. J is TRBJ1-4 and V is TRBV5-6; D call uncertain. The source material was PBMCs, sampled after 24 months of ibrutinib treatment. This receptor was obtained from a human donor with chronic lymphocytic leukemia. The CDR3 protein is CASSVGRRGEKLFF. The CDR3 bases are TGTGCCAGCAGCGTCGGCCGCCGGGGTGAAAAACTGTTTTTT.